Each of the 19 T cell receptor beta chains below was sequenced from the same sample in a study of shared clonotypes between healthy human individuals. Profiled with immunoSEQ multiplex PCR; TCRdb holds only in-frame clones, not every one. The sample lists over a million clones; approximately 96% were seen once. Sequencing input: naive CD4+ T cells sorted from blood. Subset noted: CD45RA+ positively selected. The receptor source for this set is a man aged 25 to 40 in good health.

J is TRBJ2-3 and V is TRBV6-5; 7 bases fit TRBD2. V was pared by 4 bases and J by 6 bases, with 13 bases of the junction left unmatched. CDR1 and CDR2 from the germline V gene are MNHEY and SVGAGI. CDR3 length equals 16 residues. CDR3 in amino acids: CASSWRLAGIGDTQYF. The CDR3 nucleotides are TGTGCCAGCAGTTGGAGACTAGCCGGGATTGGCGATACGCAGTATTTT.

The chain combines TRBV7-3 with TRBJ1-5; 10 bases are a match to TRBD1. Germline V gene sequence: CDR1 SGHTA, CDR2 FQGTGA. CDR3 length: 16 amino acids. The J segment lost 2 bases and the V segment lost 4 bases, leaving 5 bases of the junction unmatched. The CDR3 DNA follows: TGTGCCAGCAGCTCGACAGGGGGCGCCGGCAATCAGCCCCAGCATTTT. It specifies CASSSTGGAGNQPQHF. The full variable domain, completed using reference TRBV7-3 and TRBJ1-5, is GAGVSQTPSNKVTEKGKYVELRCDPISGHTALYWYRQSLGQGPEFLIYFQGTGAADDSGLPNDRFFAVRPEGSVSTLKIQRTERGDSAVYLCASSSTGGAGNQPQHFGDGTRLSIL.

This sequence joins TRBV10-3 and TRBJ2-7; perhaps TRBD1 as D (6 bases). Between the trimmed V and J ends, which lost 3 bases and 4 bases, there was a span of 16 bases. This CDR3 has 15 residues. Per germline, CDR1 ENHRY and CDR2 SYGVKD. This CDR3 reads CAISDAGARIYEQYF. The CDR3 nucleotides read TGTGCCATCAGTGATGCAGGGGCGAGGATATACGAGCAGTACTTC.

The J gene is TRBJ2-7, the V gene TRBV27; TRBD1 agrees at 7 bases. This CDR3 spans 14 amino acids. V trimming: 7 bases; J trimming: 3 bases; junction bases outside the gene matches: 9. CDR1 and CDR2 from the germline V gene are MNHEY and SMNVEV (reference sequence). The CDR3 loop reads CASKLNRDSYEQYF. CDR3 sequence (DNA): TGTGCCAGCAAGCTTAACCGGGACAGCTACGAGCAGTACTTC.

With regard to this clone: The identical CDR3 is also encoded by other nucleotide sequences in the sample. J is TRBJ2-3 and V is TRBV29-1; 8 positions agree with TRBD2. V lost 2 bases and J lost 5; bases outside the gene matches: 3. This CDR3 region has 13 residues. Germline V gene sequence: CDR1 SQVTM, CDR2 ANQGSEA. The chain's CDR3 is CSVEWLAGDTQYF. The DNA for the CDR3 is TGCAGCGTTGAATGGCTAGCGGGAGATACGCAGTATTTT.

The CDR3 region has the DNA TGTGCCAGCTCGGGACACTCGAACACCGGGGAGCTGTTTTTT. This encodes CASSGHSNTGELFF. The chain links TRBV6-5 to TRBJ2-2, with D tentatively TRBD1 (6 bases). Trimming cost V 8 bases and J 0 bases, with 10 bases left between them. CDR1 is MNHEY, CDR2 SVGAGI, per germline. There are 14 residues in the CDR3.

This chain connects TRBV6-1 to TRBJ2-7, with D uncertain. The CDR3 has 12 amino acids. The V and J ends lost 5 bases and 7 bases respectively, with 12 bases between them. CDR1 is MNHNS and CDR2 is SASEGT in the germline V gene. CDR3 sequence reads: CASSNPPEEQYF. In DNA form, the CDR3 reads TGTGCCAGCAGTAACCCCCCCGAAGAGCAGTACTTC.

The V gene is TRBV19, the J gene TRBJ1-5, with D unresolved. The V end lost 4 bases, the J end lost 0 bases, and 10 bases lay between the germline ends. The CDR3 loop spans 15 amino acids. The germline gives CDR1 LNHDA, CDR2 SQIVND (reference sequence). As DNA, the CDR3 is TGTGCCAGTAGTAAAACGGTGTATAGCAATCAGCCCCAGCATTTT. Its translation is CASSKTVYSNQPQHF.

The chain combines TRBV2 with TRBJ1-4, with D unresolved. V was clipped by 6 bases and J by 7 bases, with 9 bases between them. This CDR3 contains 12 residues. From germline, CDR1 is SNHLY and CDR2 FYNNEI. The CDR3 protein is CASRTDLEKLFF. In DNA, the CDR3 is TGTGCCAGCAGGACCGATCTTGAAAAACTGTTTTTT.

This chain joins TRBV19 and TRBJ1-5; 12 bases align to TRBD1. V shed 3 bases, J shed 4 bases, and the junction held 4 bases outside the gene matches. Germline V lookup: CDR1 LNHDA, CDR2 SQIVND (reference sequence). This CDR3 spans 16 amino acids. CDR3 bases: TGTGCCAGTAGTATGCCGGGACAGGGGGCAAATCAGCCCCAGCATTTT. It encodes CASSMPGQGANQPQHF.

V is TRBV5-1 and J is TRBJ2-2; D may be TRBD1 (6 bases). The CDR3 sequence is 14 residues long. CDR1 and CDR2 from the germline V gene are SGHRS and YFSETQ. Trimming took off 5 bases at V and 0 bases at J, with 8 bases between the two ends. The CDR3 nucleotides are TGCGCCAGCAGACAGGGATCGAACACCGGGGAGCTGTTTTTT. As protein: CASRQGSNTGELFF.

This chain joins TRBV5-5 and TRBJ2-2; TRBD1 or TRBD2 may be the D gene (5 bases each). Per germline, CDR1 SGHKS and CDR2 YYEKEE (reference sequence). The length of the CDR3 is 18 residues. The V end was cut by 1 base, the J end by 0 bases, with 16 bases between. CDR3 amino acids: CASSLMAGSGPNTGELFF. CDR3 sequence (DNA): TGTGCCAGCAGCTTGATGGCCGGATCGGGACCGAACACCGGGGAGCTGTTTTTT.

This rearrangement joins TRBV25-1 to TRBJ2-6, with D perhaps matching TRBD1 (5 bases). V lost 5 bases to trimming and J lost 5 bases, with 19 bases between them. This CDR3 contains 17 residues. The germline CDR1 and CDR2 sequences are MGHDK and SYGVNS. The CDR3 reads CASSPLSGQSRANVLTF. In nucleotides, the CDR3 is TGTGCCAGCAGTCCGCTTTCTGGACAAAGTCGGGCCAACGTCCTGACTTTC. Looking up the rest from reference TRBV25-1 and TRBJ2-6 gives the full variable domain: EADIYQTPRYLVIGTGKKITLECSQTMGHDKMYWYQQDPGMELHLIHYSYGVNSTEKGDLSSESTVSRIRTEHFPLTLESARPSHTSQYLCASSPLSGQSRANVLTFGAGSRLTVL.

This chain links TRBV7-6 with TRBJ2-1; 8 bases fit TRBD1. Trimming at V came to 6 bases and at J to 6 bases, leaving 10 bases not matched to a gene. The CDR3 spans 15 residues. The germline gives CDR1 SGHVS, CDR2 FNYEAQ. CDR3 sequence (DNA): TGTGCCAGCAGTCCCGACAGGGGACGCGGCAATGAGCAGTTCTTC. This sequence encodes CASSPDRGRGNEQFF.

The J gene is TRBJ1-5, the V gene TRBV19, with D tentatively TRBD1 (5 bases). The germline V gene encodes CDR1 LNHDA and CDR2 SQIVND (reference sequence). CDR3 size: 16 residues. V lost 6 bases, J lost 3 bases, and 18 bases lay in between. In nucleotides, the CDR3 is TGTGCCAGTAGGACCAACCCGGGACGAGTCAATCAGCCCCAGCATTTT. It codes for CASRTNPGRVNQPQHF. The full variable domain, in which reference TRBV19 and TRBJ1-5 provide the parts outside the CDR3, is DGGITQSPKYLFRKEGQNVTLSCEQNLNHDAMYWYRQDPGQGLRLIYYSQIVNDFQKGDIAEGYSVSREKKESFPLTVTSAQKNPTAFYLCASRTNPGRVNQPQHFGDGTRLSIL.

A single count supports this clone. The chain is built from TRBV6-1 and TRBJ2-7, with 8 positions matching TRBD2. With 0 bases clipped from V and 1 base from J, the junction kept 5 bases outside the gene matches. The CDR3 sequence is 16 residues long. Germline CDR1 and CDR2: MNHNS and SASEGT. CDR3 residues: CASSEARGGASYEQYF. The DNA of the CDR3 is TGTGCCAGCAGTGAAGCCCGGGGGGGAGCTTCCTACGAGCAGTACTTC.

The gene calls are TRBV5-1 and TRBJ2-7; TRBD1 is a possible D gene (6 bases). Germline V CDR1 and CDR2: SGHRS, YFSETQ. The V gene lost 0 bases and the J gene lost 2 bases, with 9 bases spanning the gap. The CDR3 totals 14 residues. CDR3 sequence (DNA): TGCGCCAGCAGCTTGGTGGGGGCCGCCTACGAGCAGTACTTC. This gives the protein CASSLVGAAYEQYF. The full variable domain, its missing parts supplied by reference TRBV5-1 and TRBJ2-7, is KAGVTQTPRYLIKTRGQQVTLSCSPISGHRSVSWYQQTPGQGLQFLFEYFSETQRNKGNFPGRFSGRQFSNSRSEMNVSTLELGDSALYLCASSLVGAAYEQYFGPGTRLTVT.

The genes are TRBV25-1 and TRBJ1-5, with D maybe TRBD1 (6 bases). CDR1 and CDR2 (germline): MGHDK, SYGVNS. This CDR3 has 14 amino acids. V lost 6 bases to trimming and J lost 5 bases, with 14 bases between them. DNA for the CDR3: TGTGCCAGCAGGGACAGCTCGGGCGATCAGCCCCAGCATTTT. Translated, it gives CASRDSSGDQPQHF.

Details on this clone: Other DNA sequences in the same sample also yield this CDR3. The rearrangement joins TRBV2 to TRBJ2-5, with 11 bases lining up with TRBD1. The length of the CDR3 is 14 residues. With V trimmed by 6 bases and J by 4 bases, 4 bases remained unmatched. Germline V gene sequence: CDR1 SNHLY, CDR2 FYNNEI. This CDR3 is CASSRDRGRETQYF. The DNA of the CDR3 is TGTGCCAGCAGCCGGGACAGGGGGAGAGAGACCCAGTACTTC.